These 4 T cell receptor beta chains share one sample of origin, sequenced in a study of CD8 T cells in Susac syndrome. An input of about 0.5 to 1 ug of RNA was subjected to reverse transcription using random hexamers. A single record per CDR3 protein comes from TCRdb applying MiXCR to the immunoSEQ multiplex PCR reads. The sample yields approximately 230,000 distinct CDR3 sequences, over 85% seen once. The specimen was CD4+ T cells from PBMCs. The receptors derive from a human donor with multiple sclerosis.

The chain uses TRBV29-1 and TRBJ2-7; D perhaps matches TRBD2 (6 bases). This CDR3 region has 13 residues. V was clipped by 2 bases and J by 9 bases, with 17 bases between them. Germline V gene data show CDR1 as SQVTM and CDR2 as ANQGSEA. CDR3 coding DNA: TGCAGCGTTGAAACCGTGGTGGCCGGGGGGCAGTACTTC. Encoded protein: CSVETVVAGGQYF.

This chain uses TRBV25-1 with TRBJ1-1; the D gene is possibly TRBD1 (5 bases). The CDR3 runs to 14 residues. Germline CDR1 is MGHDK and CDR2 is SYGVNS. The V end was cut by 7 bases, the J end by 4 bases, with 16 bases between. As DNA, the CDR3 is TGTGCCAGCATTCCGTATGGGGGGGGCACTGAAGCTTTCTTT. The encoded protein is CASIPYGGGTEAFF.

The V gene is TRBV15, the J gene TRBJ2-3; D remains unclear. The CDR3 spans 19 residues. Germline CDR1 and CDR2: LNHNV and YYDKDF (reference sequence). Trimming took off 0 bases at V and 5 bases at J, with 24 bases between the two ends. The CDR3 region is CATSRDQSRPDRLRDTQYF. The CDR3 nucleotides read TGTGCCACCAGCAGAGATCAATCGAGGCCGGACCGACTTAGAGATACGCAGTATTTT.

The CDR3, as DNA: TGTGCCAGCTCCCGGGGGAGGGGGCCTAACAGTGAGCAGTTCTTC. It codes for CASSRGRGPNSEQFF. The chain uses TRBV3-1 and TRBJ2-1; the D call may be TRBD1 or TRBD2 (7 bases each). CDR3 size: 15 residues. V was pared by 8 bases and J by 9 bases, with 23 bases between. Germline V gene lookup returns CDR1 LGHDT and CDR2 YNNKEL (reference sequence).